This T cell receptor (beta chain) was captured in a study of metastatic and nonmetastatic thyroid tumors. Study-level information: The comparison covered peripheral blood and tumor or nodule tissue in malignant and benign thyroid patients. Study outcomes and limitations: Reports indicated that malignant thyroid tumors showed significantly higher TCR beta diversity than benign nodules did, in blood and tumor.

Germline V CDR1 and CDR2: DFQATT, SNEGSKA (reference sequence). This CDR3 region has 15 residues. This clone turned up a few times. The antigen is not known. Sequence at one end of the junction differs from germline and may be a read error. Per the original methods: A distant-metastasis classifier for papillary thyroid cancer was built using CDR3 differences across clinicopathological groups. TCRdb re-called clones via MiXCR from the PCR reads. The V and J calls here are based on TCRdb, not the publication. The profile shows around 23,000 clones, about 28% of them singletons. Each patient went into thyroid surgery without having received any treatment.

This sequence joins TRBV20-1 and TRBJ2-1; 8 bases match TRBD2. Sequencing was performed on tumor tissue. This receptor was obtained from a male donor with papillary thyroid cancer or a benign thyroid nodule (not recorded which). Some clones in this sample may be carry-over from other donors' samples. CDR3 residues: CSAKTGASGYNERFF. CDR3 bases: TGCAGTGCTAAGACCGGGGCTAGCGGGTACAATGAGCGGTTCTTC.